Below are 2 T cell receptor beta chains sequenced from a single sample in a study of T-cell reconstitution after alpha-beta-depleted transplantation in children. A library of TCRbeta sequences, prepared with unique molecular identifiers, was generated. TCRdb independently ran MiXCR on the PCR reads; one entry per CDR3 protein. The sample carries fewer than 400,000 distinct CDR3 sequences, 23% recorded once. The sequencing used PBMCs, mostly from graft donor cells, collected 180 days after TCRalphabeta/CD19-depleted stem cell transplant. These receptors all come from a male patient younger than 18 who had a stem cell transplant for acute lymphoblastic leukemia, so the T cells may come from the graft donor.

The CDR3 here is CASSLRRTALRDNEQFF. CDR3 nucleotide sequence: TGTGCCAGCAGCCTCCGACGGACCGCGCTCAGAGACAATGAGCAGTTCTTC. V usage is TRBV13 and J usage is TRBJ2-1, with D unclear. Trimming shortened V by 5 bases and J by 5 bases, and 22 bases separated the two germline ends. From germline, CDR1 is PRHDT and CDR2 FYEKMQ (reference sequence). The CDR3 runs 17 residues.

The rearrangement links TRBV5-1 to TRBJ1-5; D is unclear. The germline V gene encodes CDR1 SGHRS and CDR2 YFSETQ. CDR3 length: 13 residues. Trimming cost V 2 bases and J 4 bases, with 7 bases left between them. Here the CDR3 DNA reads TGCGCCAGCAGCTTAATTCCAAATCAGCCCCAGCATTTT. This encodes CASSLIPNQPQHF.